This T cell receptor (beta chain) was found in a study of regulatory T cells in long-lasting Graves disease. Study information: Antithyroid drug intake by newly diagnosed Graves' patients had lasted under 3 months.

Time point meaning: newly diagnosed GD, antithyroid drugs for less than 3 months. RNA from PBMCs was the source of the TCR library. The length of the CDR3 is 14 residues. The germline V and J ends were trimmed by 0 bases and 1 base, with 7 bases remaining between them. Germline CDR1 is ENHRY and CDR2 is SYGVKD. This clonotype was picked up many times. Its antigen is currently unknown. CDR3 regions were amplified by Arm-PCR using iRepertoire HTBI primers to build TCR beta libraries. MiXCR was run by TCRdb on the multiplex PCR reads, yielding one entry per CDR3 protein. The sample consists of about 320,000 distinct CDR3 sequences, approximately 20% of them appearing once. The study's findings and limits: With 2,500 to 3,500 shared public clonotypes, persistent patients exceeded new patients, who shared 966. Persistent disease was characterized by preferential usage of TRBV28, TRBJ1-2 and TRBJ2-5. Thyroid tissue was not sampled; only peripheral blood was.

This TCR derives from a female donor with Graves disease. The chain has TRBV10-3 and TRBJ2-7, with D unresolved. Here the sequenced sample was peripheral blood mononuclear cells (PBMCs), taken at new diagnosis, from a patient treated with antithyroid drugs. The CDR3 region is CAISESLLSYEQYF. CDR3 DNA: TGTGCCATCAGTGAGTCCCTCCTGTCCTACGAGCAGTACTTC.